Each of the 32 T cell receptor beta chains below was sequenced from the same sample in a study of blood T cells in healthy people across ages. Alongside a J-beta primer mix, a sample-barcoded 5' primer served in a second PCR lasting about 7 to 12 cycles. Each CDR3 protein gets one entry after TCRdb re-called the 5' RACE reads with MiXCR. The sample has roughly 680,000 distinct CDR3 sequences; about 52% are singletons. The source material was blood. These receptor sequences come from a woman aged 60-75 years in good health.

The gene calls are TRBV9 and TRBJ2-3; tentative D call: TRBD1 (5 bases). The CDR3 contains 16 residues. Germline V gene sequence: CDR1 SGDLS, CDR2 YYNGEE. V gave up 0 bases and J gave up 0 bases, with 11 bases separating them. CDR3 bases: TGTGCCAGCAGCGTAGGGATGGGGCCAAGCACAGATACGCAGTATTTT. This encodes CASSVGMGPSTDTQYF.

Written as DNA, the CDR3 is TGCGCCAGCAGCCAGGCAGACAGGGAACGCTCACCCCTCCACTTT. Residues: CASSQADRERSPLHF. J is TRBJ1-6 and V is TRBV4-3; 7 bases line up with TRBD1. The V gene's germline CDR1 is LGHNA and CDR2 YSLEER. The CDR3 contains 15 residues. The junction had 9 bases not matched to a gene; V was cut back by 3 bases and J by 10 bases.

This clonotype was seen a few times. The chain joins TRBV2 to TRBJ2-3; D is possibly TRBD1 (5 bases). The V and J ends lost 4 bases and 0 bases respectively, with 11 bases between them. Germline V gene sequence: CDR1 SNHLY, CDR2 FYNNEI. The CDR3 consists of 15 residues. This CDR3 is CASSGQGLSTDTQYF. The DNA for the CDR3 is TGTGCCAGCAGTGGGCAGGGATTGAGCACAGATACGCAGTATTTT.

This clonotype has just one count. A much larger clone differs by one base, so this may be a read error. J is TRBJ2-5 and V is TRBV7-9, with D possibly being TRBD2 (7 bases). The CDR3 covers 13 residues. Trimming took off 10 bases at V and 4 bases at J, with 16 bases between the two ends. Germline V gene data show CDR1 as SEHNR and CDR2 as FQNEAQ (reference sequence). CDR3 protein: CATGGPSVETQYF. For the CDR3, the DNA is TGTGCCACCGGGGGGCCATCAGTAGAGACCCAGTACTTC.

CDR3 loop: CASGLGQGNQETQYF. CDR3 bases: TGTGCTAGTGGCCTGGGACAGGGCAACCAAGAGACCCAGTACTTC. The rearrangement uses TRBV12-5 and TRBJ2-5, with TRBD1 identical over 9 bases. Germline assignment: CDR1 LGHNT and CDR2 FRNRAP. J gave up 0 bases and V 6 bases, and 5 bases lay outside the gene matches. CDR3 length equals 15 residues.

The chain joins TRBV27 to TRBJ2-1, with 8 bases identical to TRBD2. V dropped 0 bases and J dropped 2; count of bases not matched to a gene: 3. CDR3 length: 16 residues. Germline loops: CDR1 MNHEY, CDR2 SMNVEV (reference sequence). CDR3 nucleotide sequence: TGTGCCAGCAGTTTATCTAGCGGGAACCCCTACAATGAGCAGTTCTTC. This gives the protein CASSLSSGNPYNEQFF.

V gene TRBV24-1 combines with J gene TRBJ1-2; perhaps TRBD1 as D (5 bases). The CDR3 loop spans 11 amino acids. V was trimmed by 7 bases and J by 4 bases, leaving 6 bases between them. Looked up from germline, CDR1 is KGHDR and CDR2 is SFDVKD. This chain's CDR3 is CATRGVYGYTF. CDR3 DNA sequence: TGTGCCACCAGGGGGGTCTATGGCTACACCTTC.

The chain has TRBV28 and TRBJ2-4; TRBD2 agrees at 7 bases. Germline V gene data show CDR1 as MDHEN and CDR2 as SYDVKM. This CDR3 spans 14 amino acids. V lost 6 bases, J lost 7 bases, and 9 bases stayed unmatched. Here the CDR3 reads CASSSGGSFNIQYF. CDR3 coding DNA: TGTGCCAGCAGCTCCGGCGGGAGTTTTAACATTCAGTACTTC.

This chain links TRBV6-5 with TRBJ1-4; D uncertain. V was shortened by 0 bases and J by 8 bases, with 7 bases between the two germline ends. Germline CDR1 and CDR2: MNHEY and SVGAGI. The CDR3 extends over 13 amino acids. The CDR3 region has the DNA TGTGCCAGCAGTTACTCTCCAGACGAAAAACTGTTTTTT. Translating gives CASSYSPDEKLFF.

This clonotype showed up just a few times. This chain joins TRBV20-1 and TRBJ2-3, with D perhaps TRBD1 (5 bases). The CDR3 is made up of 15 amino acids. Between the trimmed V and J ends, which lost 0 bases and 2 bases, there was a span of 12 bases. The germline CDR1 and CDR2 sequences are DFQATT and SNEGSKA (reference sequence). The DNA for the CDR3 is TGCAGTGCTAGAGATGAAGGGGCGCACACAGATACGCAGTATTTT. Its translation: CSARDEGAHTDTQYF.

The J gene is TRBJ2-2, the V gene TRBV6-5; 13 bases are shared with TRBD2. The CDR3 consists of 16 residues. Trimming took 6 bases from V and 5 from J; bases not matched to a gene: 6. Germline CDR1 is MNHEY and CDR2 is SVGAGI. This CDR3 is CASRYRTSGSTGELFF. DNA of the CDR3: TGTGCCAGCAGATATAGGACTAGCGGGAGTACCGGGGAGCTGTTTTTT.

This clonotype was counted only a few times. This chain uses TRBV7-9 with TRBJ2-1; 10 nucleotides match TRBD2. Unmatched junction bases numbered 7, after V lost 5 bases and J lost 0 bases. The CDR3 sequence is 17 residues long. Per the germline V gene, CDR1 is SEHNR and CDR2 is FQNEAQ (reference sequence). CDR3 region: CASSRRTSGSSYNEQFF. The CDR3 DNA is TGTGCCAGCAGCAGACGGACTAGCGGAAGCTCCTACAATGAGCAGTTCTTC.

The V gene is TRBV29-1, the J gene TRBJ2-2; perhaps TRBD2 as D (5 bases). Trimming took 0 bases from V and 2 from J, leaving 16 bases between them. Germline lookup yields CDR1 SQVTM and CDR2 ANQGSEA. The CDR3 spans 17 residues. CDR3 coding DNA: TGCAGCGTTGAAGATAGCTTGGACTCGACTAACACCGGGGAGCTGTTTTTT. Protein product: CSVEDSLDSTNTGELFF.

The gene calls are TRBV20-1 and TRBJ2-5; TRBD2 matches at 9 bases. Germline V CDR1 and CDR2: DFQATT, SNEGSKA (reference sequence). CDR3 size: 14 residues. V gave up 2 bases and J gave up 1 base; unmatched junction bases: 2. In DNA form, the CDR3 reads TGCAGTGCTAGACGGCGGGAGGGCCAAGAGACCCAGTACTTC. The encoded protein is CSARRREGQETQYF.

The chain combines TRBV10-3 with TRBJ2-1, with D unresolved. The CDR3 has 16 amino acids. The germline V gene has CDR1 ENHRY and CDR2 SYGVKD. Deletions cut 0 bases from V and 3 bases from J, with 12 bases between. The CDR3, as DNA: TGTGCCATCAGTGAGTCAATAAGGGTTGGCTACAATGAGCAGTTCTTC. Translation gives CAISESIRVGYNEQFF.

The chain carries TRBV9 and TRBJ2-5; D perhaps matches TRBD1 (6 bases). The J call is uncertain, as TRBJ2-7 better fits the DNA end. CDR3 length: 14 residues. Germline CDR1 SGDLS, CDR2 YYNGEE. DNA for the CDR3: TGTGCCAGCAGCGTAGACGGGACAACCTACGAGCAGTACTTC. As protein: CASSVDGTTYEQYF.

This clonotype showed up many times. J is TRBJ1-2 and V is TRBV5-8, with unresolved D. Looked up from germline, CDR1 is SGHTS and CDR2 is YDEGEE. The V gene lost 0 bases and the J gene lost 8 bases, with 8 bases spanning the gap. The CDR3 is made up of 12 amino acids. This CDR3 is CASSLGLGGYTF. CDR3 DNA: TGTGCCAGCAGCTTGGGGCTGGGGGGCTACACCTTC.

The chain couples TRBV20-1 to TRBJ2-7, with D possibly being TRBD1 (7 bases). Germline CDR1 and CDR2: DFQATT and SNEGSKA (reference sequence). The CDR3 is 13 amino acids. The CDR3 protein is CTAGQTLSYEQYF. The CDR3 nucleotides read TGCACCGCGGGACAGACCCTCTCCTACGAGCAGTACTTC.

V is TRBV5-1 and J is TRBJ1-2; 12 bases line up with TRBD1. There are 16 residues in the CDR3. Looked up from germline, CDR1 is SGHRS and CDR2 is YFSETQ. J gave up 3 bases and V 4 bases, and 7 bases lay outside the gene matches. The CDR3 sequence: CASSGDGTGGYYGYTF. The CDR3, as DNA: TGCGCCAGCAGCGGTGACGGGACAGGGGGCTACTATGGCTACACCTTC. The variable domain in full, with the rest retrieved from reference TRBV5-1 and TRBJ1-2, is KAGVTQTPRYLIKTRGQQVTLSCSPISGHRSVSWYQQTPGQGLQFLFEYFSETQRNKGNFPGRFSGRQFSNSRSEMNVSTLELGDSALYLCASSGDGTGGYYGYTFGSGTRLTVV.

The genes are TRBV7-2 and TRBJ2-5, with TRBD2 as a possible D gene (6 bases). The V end was cut by 3 bases, the J end by 5 bases, with 19 bases between. This CDR3 comprises 16 residues. From germline, CDR1 is SGHTA and CDR2 FQGNSA. DNA for the CDR3: TGTGCCAGCAGCTTGGGCGAGCGGGTGGGGCGGGAGACCCAGTACTTC. Translated, it gives CASSLGERVGRETQYF.

This clonotype was observed a few times. The rearrangement links TRBV3-1 to TRBJ1-1; TRBD1 agrees at 9 bases. Germline trimming cut 7 bases from V and 1 base from J; bases unmatched to any gene: 4. The CDR3 is 14 amino acids. Per germline, CDR1 LGHDT and CDR2 YNNKEL (reference sequence). The CDR3 loop reads CASNIQGANTEAFF. CDR3 nucleotide sequence: TGTGCCAGCAATATACAGGGGGCGAACACTGAAGCTTTCTTT.

The chain recombines TRBV5-1 with TRBJ2-5, with D hard to call. Trimming took off 2 bases at V and 3 bases at J, with 11 bases between the two ends. The germline V gene encodes CDR1 SGHRS and CDR2 YFSETQ. The CDR3 covers 14 residues. CDR3 sequence (DNA): TGCGCCAGCAGCTTAGGATTTGTGGAAGAGACCCAGTACTTC. It is translated as CASSLGFVEETQYF.

This sequence joins TRBV13 and TRBJ1-5; 9 nucleotides align to TRBD1. CDR3 length: 15 residues. In germline, CDR1 is PRHDT, CDR2 FYEKMQ (reference sequence). V shed 4 bases, J shed 6 bases, and the junction held 7 bases outside the gene matches. DNA for the CDR3: TGTGCCAGCAGCTCGGGACAGGGAGAGGGTCAGCCCCAGCATTTT. Protein sequence: CASSSGQGEGQPQHF.

The V call is TRBV21-1, the J call TRBJ1-4; the DNA was not used to check the table's D call, TRBD1. TRBV21-1 is deemed a pseudogene. This CDR3 is built from 15 residues. CDR3 in DNA: TGTGCCAGCAGCAAAGACGCAACAGGGAATGAAAAACTGTTTTTT. It yields the protein CASSKDATGNEKLFF.

The V and J genes are TRBV11-2 and TRBJ2-7, with 7 bases aligning to TRBD1. This CDR3 is 16 amino acids long. Germline lookup yields CDR1 SGHAT and CDR2 FQNNGV. V gave up 5 bases and J gave up 2 bases; unmatched junction bases: 12. This CDR3 is CASSPFPTGHPYEQYF. CDR3 sequence (DNA): TGTGCCAGCAGCCCTTTTCCGACAGGGCATCCCTACGAGCAGTACTTC.

The gene calls are TRBV14 and TRBJ2-5; D perhaps matches TRBD2 (6 bases). Per germline, CDR1 SGHDN and CDR2 FVKESK. V was pared by 1 base and J by 10 bases, with 10 bases between. The CDR3 totals 12 residues. The CDR3 loop reads CASSQGGRIQYF. In DNA form, the CDR3 reads TGTGCCAGCAGCCAAGGTGGGAGGATCCAGTACTTC. Variable domain in full (rest from reference TRBV14 and TRBJ2-5): EAGVTQFPSHSVIEKGQTVTLRCDPISGHDNLYWYRRVMGKEIKFLLHFVKESKQDESGMPNNRFLAERTGGTYSTLKVQPAELEDSGVYFCASSQGGRIQYFGPGTRLLVL.

This clonotype has more than one count but fewer than ten. V gene TRBV4-3 combines with J gene TRBJ1-5; D is uncertain. There are 13 residues in the CDR3. Germline assignment: CDR1 LGHNA and CDR2 YSLEER. V lost 0 bases, J lost 5 bases, and 5 bases lay in between. For the CDR3, the DNA is TGCGCCAGCAGCCAAGAGGCAGATCAGCCCCAGCATTTT. This gives the protein CASSQEADQPQHF.

V and J are TRBV7-9 and TRBJ2-7; tentative D call: TRBD1 (7 bases). The germline V gene encodes CDR1 SEHNR and CDR2 FQNEAQ (reference sequence). V lost 5 bases, J lost 2 bases, and 13 bases lay in between. The CDR3 covers 14 residues. In nucleotides, the CDR3 is TGTGCCAGCAGCAATGCGGGACAGACCTACGAGCAGTACTTC. This codes for CASSNAGQTYEQYF.

This clonotype has ten or more counts. The chain employs TRBV7-9 and TRBJ1-2; D is uncertain. This CDR3 is 14 amino acids long. V dropped 2 bases and J dropped 2 bases, with 9 bases sitting between them. Germline lookup yields CDR1 SEHNR and CDR2 FQNEAQ (reference sequence). This chain's CDR3 is CASSLRTENYGYTF. CDR3 nucleotides: TGTGCCAGCAGCTTACGGACCGAAAACTATGGCTACACCTTC.

The rearrangement links TRBV27 to TRBJ2-7; D is unresolved. Trimming pared 8 bases from V and 0 bases from J, leaving 11 bases between. The CDR3 length is 13 residues. Looked up from germline, CDR1 is MNHEY and CDR2 is SMNVEV (reference sequence). The CDR3 here is CASGLGASYEQYF. In DNA form, the CDR3 reads TGTGCCAGCGGGCTAGGAGCCTCCTACGAGCAGTACTTC.

The rearrangement uses TRBV2 and TRBJ2-7; D call uncertain. Between the trimmed V and J ends, which lost 8 bases and 0 bases, there was a span of 11 bases. Germline-derived CDR1 and CDR2 are SNHLY and FYNNEI. The CDR3 has 13 amino acids. CDR3 DNA: TGTGCCAGCGACCGGCGTACCTCCTACGAGCAGTACTTC. This gives the protein CASDRRTSYEQYF.

The DNA of the CDR3 is TGTGCCAGCAGTTCAGGGGTACCGGAGACCCAGTACTTC. It codes for CASSSGVPETQYF. V is TRBV7-3 and J is TRBJ2-5; D perhaps matches TRBD1 (6 bases). Trimming shortened V by 6 bases and J by 5 bases, and 13 bases separated the two germline ends. CDR3 length: 13 residues. Germline V gene sequence: CDR1 SGHTA, CDR2 FQGTGA. The entire variable domain, with the rest obtained from reference TRBV7-3 and TRBJ2-5, is as follows: GAGVSQTPSNKVTEKGKYVELRCDPISGHTALYWYRQSLGQGPEFLIYFQGTGAADDSGLPNDRFFAVRPEGSVSTLKIQRTERGDSAVYLCASSSGVPETQYFGPGTRLLVL.